These 29 T cell receptor beta chains came from one sample sequenced in a study of shared clonotypes between healthy human individuals. Repertoires were generated with immunoSEQ multiplex PCR, while TCRdb's copy carries only in-frame clones and drops some. The data contain 2,100,000 or so clones, around 95% of them singletons. The source material was naive CD4+ T cells sorted from blood. Regarding subset: CD45RA+ positively selected. The receptors were sampled from a man aged 18 to 29 in good health.

V and J are TRBV2 and TRBJ2-7; 7 bases agree with TRBD1. The CDR3 is 18 amino acids. J was trimmed by 5 bases and V by 6 bases; bases with no gene match: 22. Germline CDR1 is SNHLY and CDR2 is FYNNEI. The CDR3 loop reads CASSVNSGGRNFVNEQYF. CDR3 coding DNA: TGTGCCAGCAGCGTCAACTCAGGGGGACGTAATTTTGTAAACGAGCAGTACTTC.

The rearrangement links TRBV14 to TRBJ2-7; tentative D call: TRBD1 (6 bases). Germline V lookup: CDR1 SGHDN, CDR2 FVKESK. The CDR3 has 14 amino acids. Trimming took off 4 bases at V and 7 bases at J, with 17 bases between the two ends. In nucleotides, the CDR3 is TGTGCCAGCAGCCGTGGGACACCTATGTGGGAGCAGTACTTC. Protein: CASSRGTPMWEQYF.

V usage is TRBV9 and J usage is TRBJ1-6; D is unclear. CDR3 length: 15 residues. From germline, CDR1 is SGDLS and CDR2 YYNGEE. The V gene lost 4 bases and the J gene lost 7 bases, with 15 bases spanning the gap. In nucleotides, the CDR3 is TGTGCCAGCAGCCCCCTAGCCCGAGCGAATTCACCCCTCCACTTT. It translates to CASSPLARANSPLHF.

The chain links TRBV11-2 to TRBJ1-1, with D maybe TRBD1 (5 bases). V was shortened by 0 bases and J by 1 base, with 9 bases between the two germline ends. CDR1 and CDR2 (germline): SGHAT, FQNNGV. The CDR3 contains 15 residues. CDR3 protein: CASSLEGEGNTEAFF. In nucleotides, the CDR3 is TGTGCCAGCAGCTTAGAGGGGGAAGGGAACACTGAAGCTTTCTTT.

The chain uses TRBV28 and TRBJ2-7; D unresolved. CDR3 length: 15 residues. V gave up 6 bases and J gave up 0 bases, with 15 bases separating them. Germline V gene data show CDR1 as MDHEN and CDR2 as SYDVKM. The CDR3, as DNA: TGTGCCAGCAGGATGGGTAGTGGTAACTCCTACGAGCAGTACTTC. Translating it yields CASRMGSGNSYEQYF.

In its sample, this clone was seen once. The chain has TRBV18 and TRBJ1-2; possible D gene TRBD1, 6 bases. V was clipped by 7 bases and J by 4 bases, with 22 bases between them. Per the germline V gene, CDR1 is KGHSH and CDR2 is LQKENI. CDR3 length: 16 residues. CDR3 in amino acids: CASLGGQDSNRYGYTF. The CDR3, as DNA: TGTGCCAGCTTGGGGGGGCAGGACTCCAATCGCTATGGCTACACCTTC.

The rearrangement uses TRBV4-1 and TRBJ2-2; a weak D match, TRBD1 (5 bases). With 2 bases removed from V and 0 bases from J, the gap between germline ends came to 13 bases. The CDR3 is made up of 17 amino acids. The germline V gene has CDR1 MGHRA and CDR2 YSYEKL. Written as DNA, the CDR3 is TGCGCCAGCAGCCAAATCAGGGTTCTCGCGAACACCGGGGAGCTGTTTTTT. Translating it yields CASSQIRVLANTGELFF.

The V gene is TRBV6-5, the J gene TRBJ2-3; TRBD2 aligns across 10 bases. Germline trimming cut 6 bases from V and 5 bases from J; bases unmatched to any gene: 5. This CDR3 has 14 residues. CDR1 and CDR2 (germline): MNHEY, SVGAGI. Here the CDR3 DNA reads TGTGCCAGCAGAGGTAGCGGGGGGAAAGATACGCAGTATTTT. Translation gives CASRGSGGKDTQYF.

The chain joins TRBV7-2 to TRBJ2-7; D remains unclear. In germline, CDR1 is SGHTA, CDR2 FQGNSA. There are 13 residues in the CDR3. Trimming took 4 bases from V and 12 from J, leaving 19 bases between them. The CDR3 DNA reads as TGTGCCAGCAGCTCCCCCCCAGACCAGAGCCGGTACTTC. Its protein product is CASSSPPDQSRYF. Filled out from reference TRBV7-2 and TRBJ2-7, the complete variable domain reads GAGVSQSPSNKVTEKGKDVELRCDPISGHTALYWYRQSLGQGLEFLIYFQGNSAPDKSGLPSDRFSAERTGGSVSTLTIQRTQQEDSAVYLCASSSPPDQSRYFGPGTRLTVT.

The chain recombines TRBV5-1 with TRBJ1-2; D unclear. The CDR3 is made up of 15 amino acids. V lost 0 bases and J 4 bases, leaving 13 bases between the germline ends. The germline V gene has CDR1 SGHRS and CDR2 YFSETQ. CDR3 loop: CASSLVGGQAYGYTF. The CDR3 bases are TGCGCCAGCAGCTTGGTCGGCGGGCAGGCCTATGGCTACACCTTC. Drawing the rest from reference TRBV5-1 and TRBJ1-2, the complete variable domain is KAGVTQTPRYLIKTRGQQVTLSCSPISGHRSVSWYQQTPGQGLQFLFEYFSETQRNKGNFPGRFSGRQFSNSRSEMNVSTLELGDSALYLCASSLVGGQAYGYTFGSGTRLTVV.

This chain connects TRBV5-1 to TRBJ1-2; TRBD1 matches 7 bases. V was pared by 5 bases and J by 5 bases, with 6 bases of the junction left unmatched. The CDR3 length is 13 residues. Germline assignment: CDR1 SGHRS and CDR2 YFSETQ. CDR3 amino acids: CASRSGTEYGYTF. CDR3 sequence (DNA): TGCGCCAGCAGATCCGGGACAGAATATGGCTACACCTTC.

The chain carries TRBV5-6 and TRBJ2-1, with TRBD1 matching 9 bases. This CDR3 comprises 18 residues. J gave up 1 base and V 0 bases, and 8 bases lay outside the gene matches. Per germline, CDR1 SGHDT and CDR2 YYEEEE. Here the CDR3 DNA reads TGTGCCAGCAGCTTGGTGGTAACAGGGGGCTATTCCTACAATGAGCAGTTCTTC. It specifies CASSLVVTGGYSYNEQFF.

This chain joins TRBV18 and TRBJ1-4; D gene unclear. Germline V gene lookup returns CDR1 KGHSH and CDR2 LQKENI. CDR3 length equals 16 residues. Trimming removed 4 bases at V and 0 bases at J, with 12 bases between. CDR3 region: CASSLSQVATNEKLFF. CDR3 coding DNA: TGTGCCAGCTCACTTTCCCAGGTTGCAACTAATGAAAAACTGTTTTTT.

In this sample, this clone turned up once. The J gene is TRBJ1-5, the V gene TRBV28; no firm D call. Germline V gene data show CDR1 as MDHEN and CDR2 as SYDVKM. The CDR3 totals 17 residues. The V end lost 3 bases, the J end lost 2 bases, and 17 bases lay between the germline ends. The CDR3 sequence is CASSFGQTMRGNQPQHF. CDR3 bases: TGTGCCAGCAGTTTTGGGCAGACAATGAGAGGCAATCAGCCCCAGCATTTT.

This clone was observed once. The chain uses TRBV30 and TRBJ1-1; no reliable D call. The V gene lost 1 base and the J gene lost 6 bases, with 12 bases spanning the gap. The CDR3 length is 13 residues. Germline CDR1 is GTSNPN and CDR2 is SVGIG (reference sequence). The CDR3 sequence: CAWSDGYKSEAFF. CDR3 DNA sequence: TGTGCCTGGAGTGACGGTTATAAGTCTGAAGCTTTCTTT.

This chain joins TRBV7-2 and TRBJ2-5; 7 bases are a match to TRBD2. Germline V gene data show CDR1 as SGHTA and CDR2 as FQGNSA. The CDR3 totals 15 residues. V shed 5 bases, J shed 3 bases, and the junction held 9 bases outside the gene matches. The CDR3 here is CASSRAGPSEETQYF. CDR3 bases: TGTGCCAGCAGCAGAGCGGGACCGAGTGAAGAGACCCAGTACTTC.

In DNA, the CDR3 is TGTGCCTGGGCTAACAGCGAGAGCTCCTACGAGCAGTACTTC. This encodes CAWANSESSYEQYF. The J gene is TRBJ2-7, the V gene TRBV30; D remains ambiguous. Germline CDR1 is GTSNPN and CDR2 is SVGIG (reference sequence). Trimming shortened V by 5 bases and J by 0 bases, and 14 bases separated the two germline ends. The CDR3 sequence is 14 residues long.

This clone turned up a few times. Other DNA sequences in the sample encode the same CDR3. The chain employs TRBV28 and TRBJ1-1; 11 bases match TRBD1. This CDR3 has 16 residues. Germline lookup yields CDR1 MDHEN and CDR2 SYDVKM. With 2 bases clipped from V and 5 bases from J, the junction kept 7 bases outside the gene matches. In nucleotides, the CDR3 is TGTGCCAGCAGTTTAACGAGGACAGGGGGCAGGACTGAAGCTTTCTTT. Its protein product is CASSLTRTGGRTEAFF.

This clone is a singleton in its sample. The rearrangement uses TRBV10-3 and TRBJ1-6; 9 bases fit TRBD1. Germline CDR1 and CDR2: ENHRY and SYGVKD. The CDR3 runs 15 residues. Trimming removed 6 bases from V and 9 bases from J; junction bases left unmatched: 9. The CDR3 DNA follows: TGTGCCATCAGCCCGGGACAGGGCGTGGGTTCACCCCTCCACTTT. Protein product: CAISPGQGVGSPLHF.

The chain is built from TRBV11-2 and TRBJ2-5; a weak D match, TRBD2 (6 bases). Germline V gene sequence: CDR1 SGHAT, CDR2 FQNNGV. Trimming took off 3 bases at V and 1 base at J, with 12 bases between the two ends. The CDR3 is 15 residues long. The CDR3 DNA sequence: TGTGCCAGCAGCTTCGAACCCGGGGGCCAAGAGACCCAGTACTTC. Translated: CASSFEPGGQETQYF.

The V call is TRBV11-2, the J call TRBJ1-2, with a possible D match to TRBD1 (6 bases). CDR3 size: 13 residues. Germline V lookup: CDR1 SGHAT, CDR2 FQNNGV. The germline V and J ends were trimmed by 5 bases and 8 bases, with 15 bases remaining between them. CDR3 sequence (DNA): TGTGCCAGCAGCCTCGACAGGAGTCAAGGCTACACCTTC. Translation gives CASSLDRSQGYTF.

V and J are TRBV2 and TRBJ1-5; 7 bases fit TRBD1. Germline V lookup: CDR1 SNHLY, CDR2 FYNNEI. This CDR3 has 15 amino acids. Losses at the gene ends were 6 bases for V and 2 bases for J; bases not matched to a gene: 7. This CDR3 is CASSRSGQGNQPQHF. CDR3 bases: TGTGCCAGCAGCCGATCCGGACAGGGCAATCAGCCCCAGCATTTT.

J is TRBJ2-3 and V is TRBV20-1, with D perhaps matching TRBD1 (5 bases). Trimming stripped 7 bases from V and 6 bases from J, with 11 bases between. Germline V gives CDR1 DFQATT, CDR2 SNEGSKA (reference sequence). The CDR3 loop spans 11 amino acids. In DNA, the CDR3 is TGCAGTGTCAGGGCGTCGGATACGCAGTATTTT. Translating it yields CSVRASDTQYF.

This chain links TRBV4-1 with TRBJ1-5; the match to TRBD1 covers 8 bases. Germline CDR1 is MGHRA and CDR2 is YSYEKL. This CDR3 has 16 residues. Trimming cost V 3 bases and J 3 bases; bases outside gene matches: 7. CDR3 bases: TGCGCCAGCAGCCAGCACCGGGACAGGATCAATCAGCCCCAGCATTTT. Amino acid sequence: CASSQHRDRINQPQHF.

This chain connects TRBV27 to TRBJ1-2; 12 bases align to TRBD1. Germline V gene data show CDR1 as MNHEY and CDR2 as SMNVEV (reference sequence). V trimming: 3 bases; J trimming: 4 bases; junction bases outside the gene matches: 6. The CDR3 contains 16 residues. The CDR3 loop is CASSLKGQGAIYGYTF. The CDR3 nucleotides read TGTGCCAGCAGTTTGAAGGGACAGGGGGCGATCTATGGCTACACCTTC.

The genes are TRBV6-1 and TRBJ1-3, with D maybe TRBD1 (6 bases). The V gene's germline CDR1 is MNHNS and CDR2 SASEGT. This CDR3 has 15 amino acids. V was cut by 7 bases and J by 3 bases, with 16 bases left in between. CDR3 amino acids: CASTFWGALGNTIYF. Here the CDR3 DNA reads TGTGCCAGCACTTTTTGGGGGGCGCTTGGAAACACCATATATTTT.

The V gene is TRBV7-2, the J gene TRBJ1-6; D is perhaps TRBD1 (5 bases). The germline V gene has CDR1 SGHTA and CDR2 FQGNSA. CDR3 length equals 16 residues. Trimming pared 0 bases from V and 10 bases from J, leaving 16 bases between. The CDR3 DNA follows: TGTGCCAGCAGCTTAGCGGAGGGGCGGGCTGGGTCACCCCTCCACTTT. This translates into CASSLAEGRAGSPLHF.

Comments on this clone: This specimen includes other DNA sequences encoding the same CDR3. The chain links TRBV30 to TRBJ1-1; TRBD1 is a possible D gene (5 bases). Trimming cost V 1 base and J 1 base, with 7 bases left between them. The CDR3 contains 13 residues. In germline, CDR1 is GTSNPN, CDR2 SVGIG (reference sequence). CDR3 sequence (DNA): TGTGCCTGGAGTGCCCAGGGGAACACTGAAGCTTTCTTT. Its protein product is CAWSAQGNTEAFF.

The chain joins TRBV6-1 to TRBJ2-3; tentatively, D is TRBD1 or TRBD2 (5 bases each). This CDR3 has 15 residues. Germline values: CDR1 MNHNS, CDR2 SASEGT. V was clipped by 6 bases and J by 6 bases, with 19 bases between them. CDR3 amino acids: CASRAGTANLDTQYF. In nucleotides, the CDR3 is TGTGCCAGCAGAGCCGGGACCGCTAACTTGGATACGCAGTATTTT.